This TCR beta chain was captured in a study of blood T cell repertoires in COVID-19. With regard to this clone: At one of its ends the junction is not consistent with the germline gene, which may arise from a read error.

All enrollees were about 18 to 100 years old and from approximately 25 US areas. CDR1 is MNHNS, CDR2 SASEGT, per germline. The CDR3 loop spans 11 amino acids. Only in-frame clones appear in the TCRdb table, and some are missing; sequencing was by immunoSEQ multiplex PCR. The data contain 300,000 to 350,000 clones, approximately 91% of them singletons. The clonotype originates from a woman in her 30s who had been exposed to COVID-19. J is TRBJ2-4 and V is TRBV6-1, with D possibly matching TRBD2 (5 bases). What was sequenced was PBMCs or T cells enriched from blood (not recorded which). Here the CDR3 reads CASGDREMGYF. CDR3 bases: TGTGCCAGCGGTGACCGGGAAATGGGCTACTTC.